The entry below gives a single TCR beta chain sequence along with its context. Trimming removed 4 bases from V and 5 bases from J, with 15 bases in between. This CDR3 is built from 14 residues. CDR1 and CDR2 from the germline V gene are SGHKS and YYEKEE (reference sequence). Sequencing used immunoSEQ multiplex PCR; TCRdb keeps in-frame clones, though not all of them. This sample has 40,000 to 55,000 clones, with 65% to 85% found just once. The sample originates from a study of blood T cell repertoires in COVID-19. The chain is built from TRBV5-5 and TRBJ1-1; D is possibly TRBD1 (6 bases). Sequencing was done on a sample of peripheral blood. This clonotype originated in a man aged 45-60 years with active COVID-19. The CDR3 spells CASSKRQEGTEAFF. Written as DNA, the CDR3 is TGTGCCAGCAGCAAACGACAGGAAGGTACTGAAGCTTTCTTT.